Below, 30 T cell receptor beta chains from the same sample are listed, as sequenced in a study of T cells in Graves' hyperthyroidism and ophthalmopathy. What was amplified from RNA transcripts were TCR beta CDR3 regions. Primed by the HTBI set, a first-round RT-PCR was run on the TCR CDR3. From the multiplex PCR reads, TCRdb called clonotypes with MiXCR, one entry per CDR3 protein. The table records 300,000 to 450,000 distinct CDR3 sequences, roughly 25% of them present only once. The sample was blood. The receptors stem from a man in his forties or fifties with Graves' hyperthyroidism.

The rearrangement uses TRBV5-1 and TRBJ1-2; 9 nucleotides line up with TRBD1. The CDR3 runs to 15 residues. Trimming removed 2 bases from V and 8 bases from J; junction bases left unmatched: 10. Germline CDR1 SGHRS, CDR2 YFSETQ. CDR3 sequence (DNA): TGCGCCAGCAGCTTTTTGGGGACAGGGAATCCCGGCTACACCTTC. This codes for CASSFLGTGNPGYTF.

This clonotype was counted many times. J is TRBJ2-3 and V is TRBV11-1; no definite D call. Germline V CDR1 and CDR2: SGHAT, FQDESV (reference sequence). CDR3 size: 15 residues. V was pared by 2 bases and J by 4 bases, with 13 bases between. The CDR3 DNA follows: TGTGCCAGCAGCTTACCGGACCACACTGCAGATACGCAGTATTTT. Its translation is CASSLPDHTADTQYF.

This clonotype came up a few times. This chain joins TRBV12-3 or TRBV12-4 and TRBJ1-1; D not certain. V lost 5 bases and J lost 11, with 12 bases in between. This CDR3 has 11 residues. CDR3: CASSKAGKAFF. Written as DNA, the CDR3 is TGTGCCAGCAGTAAAGCGGGGAAGGCTTTCTTT.

The gene calls are TRBV3-1 and TRBJ2-5; D remains unclear. Trimming pared 1 base from V and 5 bases from J, leaving 11 bases between. The CDR3 totals 14 residues. Germline V gene lookup returns CDR1 LGHDT and CDR2 YNNKEL (reference sequence). The DNA for the CDR3 is TGTGCCAGCAGCCAAGGGGTAGCTTTGGAGACCCAGTACTTC. Its protein is CASSQGVALETQYF.

The genes are TRBV7-3 and TRBJ2-3; 7 bases are a match to TRBD1. The V segment lost 5 bases and the J segment 5 bases; nucleotides outside the gene matches: 10. Germline V gives CDR1 SGHTA, CDR2 FQGTGA. The CDR3 loop spans 15 amino acids. CDR3 nucleotide sequence: TGTGCCAGCAGCCCCCAGGCCCAGGGGGAAGATACGCAGTATTTT. Translation gives CASSPQAQGEDTQYF. The whole variable domain, filled in from reference TRBV7-3 and TRBJ2-3, reads GAGVSQTPSNKVTEKGKYVELRCDPISGHTALYWYRQSLGQGPEFLIYFQGTGAADDSGLPNDRFFAVRPEGSVSTLKIQRTERGDSAVYLCASSPQAQGEDTQYFGPGTRLTVL.

This clonotype was observed a handful of times. The J gene is TRBJ2-2, the V gene TRBV7-2, with 12 positions matching TRBD2. Germline V gene data show CDR1 as SGHTA and CDR2 as FQGNSA. The CDR3 loop spans 17 amino acids. V was clipped by 1 base and J by 4 bases; unmatched bases: 4. The CDR3 sequence is CASSLVVLAGGTGELFF. The CDR3 DNA follows: TGTGCCAGCAGCTTAGTGGTACTAGCGGGAGGCACCGGGGAGCTGTTTTTT.

There are a few counts of this clonotype. The V and J genes are TRBV6-1 and TRBJ1-5; 7 positions agree with TRBD1. The ends lost 5 bases at V and 6 bases at J; junction bases unmatched: 7. The germline CDR1 and CDR2 sequences are MNHNS and SASEGT. The CDR3 contains 14 residues. CDR3 sequence: CASSIQGFGQPQHF. CDR3 nucleotide sequence: TGTGCCAGCAGTATACAGGGGTTTGGTCAGCCCCAGCATTTT.

This clonotype showed up just once. The chain uses TRBV24-1 and TRBJ1-2; no clear D gene. Deletions cut 5 bases from V and 3 bases from J, with 6 bases between. The CDR3 runs 12 residues. Per the germline V gene, CDR1 is KGHDR and CDR2 is SFDVKD. This chain's CDR3 is CATSGADYGYTF. CDR3 coding DNA: TGTGCCACCAGTGGGGCAGACTATGGCTACACCTTC.

The chain recombines TRBV27 with TRBJ1-5, with D possibly being TRBD1 (6 bases). The CDR3 covers 14 residues. Trimming cost V 0 bases and J 7 bases, with 10 bases left between them. Germline CDR1 MNHEY, CDR2 SMNVEV (reference sequence). In nucleotides, the CDR3 is TGTGCCAGCAGTTTATCTACAGGGAGGCAGCCCCAGCATTTT. Its protein product is CASSLSTGRQPQHF.

This clonotype was counted only a few times. The V and J genes are TRBV7-2 and TRBJ2-3; a weak D match, TRBD2 (6 bases). The CDR3 sequence is 14 residues long. V was pared by 5 bases and J by 4 bases, with 13 bases between. In germline, CDR1 is SGHTA, CDR2 FQGNSA. The CDR3 nucleotides read TGTGCCAGCAGCCCCCACCGGAGGGCAGATACGCAGTATTTT. Protein sequence: CASSPHRRADTQYF.

CDR3 coding DNA: TGCGCCAGCAGCCAGGGAGGGTTCTACACCGGGGAGCTGTTTTTT. Its translation: CASSQGGFYTGELFF. V gene TRBV4-1 combines with J gene TRBJ2-2; 7 positions match TRBD2. V lost 3 bases and J lost 3; bases outside the gene matches: 4. CDR1 and CDR2 from the germline V gene are MGHRA and YSYEKL. The CDR3 spans 15 residues.

The rearrangement joins TRBV13 to TRBJ2-6; a weak D match, TRBD1 (6 bases). Trimming stripped 7 bases from V and 0 bases from J, with 13 bases between. The length of the CDR3 is 16 residues. CDR1 and CDR2 (germline): PRHDT, FYEKMQ (reference sequence). The CDR3 here is CASTAGAPSGANVLTF. The CDR3 coding sequence is TGTGCCAGCACGGCAGGGGCTCCCTCTGGGGCCAACGTCCTGACTTTC.

The chain combines TRBV7-6 with TRBJ1-6; D is ambiguous. Germline V gives CDR1 SGHVS, CDR2 FNYEAQ. V lost 4 bases, J lost 9 bases, and 4 bases lay in between. The CDR3 length is 11 residues. The CDR3 here is CASSSTSPLHF. For the CDR3, the DNA is TGTGCCAGCAGCTCGACTTCACCCCTCCACTTT.

In nucleotides, the CDR3 is TGTGCCAGCAGCGTACGCCCCGGGAGCTCCTACGAGCAGTACTTC. The encoded protein is CASSVRPGSSYEQYF. The gene calls are TRBV9 and TRBJ2-7, with D perhaps matching TRBD2 (6 bases). The germline V gene has CDR1 SGDLS and CDR2 YYNGEE. The CDR3 runs to 15 residues. V was pared by 1 base and J by 0 bases, with 11 bases between.

Only a few counts were recorded for this clonotype. CDR3 in DNA: TGTGCCAGCAGTTTATATGCCCGCAGGGGTCCCACAGATACGCAGTATTTT. It specifies CASSLYARRGPTDTQYF. This chain uses TRBV27 with TRBJ2-3; tentatively, D is TRBD1 (6 bases). This CDR3 has 17 amino acids. CDR1 is MNHEY and CDR2 is SMNVEV in the germline V gene (reference sequence). V shed 1 base and J shed 2 bases, with 16 bases lying between them.

The chain combines TRBV4-1 with TRBJ1-2; no clear D gene. The CDR3 spans 16 residues. The V and J ends lost 0 bases and 4 bases respectively, with 15 bases between them. Germline V lookup: CDR1 MGHRA, CDR2 YSYEKL. The CDR3 reads CASSQDKDPRVYGYTF. CDR3 DNA: TGCGCCAGCAGCCAAGATAAAGACCCAAGGGTCTATGGCTACACCTTC.

In this sample, this clonotype turned up a few times. CDR3 sequence: CASSLALRAADTQYF. The CDR3 coding sequence is TGTGCCAGCAGCTTAGCGTTAAGGGCTGCTGATACGCAGTATTTT. The gene calls are TRBV7-9 and TRBJ2-3, with D hard to call. V was pared by 0 bases and J by 6 bases, with 13 bases between. The CDR3 spans 15 residues. CDR1 SEHNR and CDR2 FQNEAQ come from the germline V gene (reference sequence).

This clonotype came up a few times. The V gene is TRBV7-2, the J gene TRBJ1-2; TRBD1 matches 7 bases. V lost 4 bases, J lost 3 bases, and 11 bases stayed unmatched. CDR3 size: 16 residues. Germline V gene lookup returns CDR1 SGHTA and CDR2 FQGNSA. The CDR3 sequence: CASSSYPRTGDYGYTF. The CDR3 DNA sequence: TGTGCCAGCAGCTCTTATCCCCGGACAGGAGACTATGGCTACACCTTC.

The chain carries TRBV2 and TRBJ1-2, with D maybe TRBD1 (5 bases). Germline lookup yields CDR1 SNHLY and CDR2 FYNNEI. This CDR3 contains 13 residues. The V gene lost 9 bases and the J gene lost 6 bases, with 17 bases spanning the gap. CDR3 residues: CARSDRDVNGYTF. CDR3 bases: TGTGCCAGATCAGACCGGGACGTAAATGGCTACACCTTC.

This clonotype was seen at least ten times. The rearrangement joins TRBV7-3 to TRBJ2-7, with 11 bases identical to TRBD2. Germline V lookup: CDR1 SGHTA, CDR2 FQGTGA. The junction had 6 bases not matched to a gene; V was cut back by 5 bases and J by 6 bases. The CDR3 has 14 amino acids. The CDR3 loop reads CASSPTGLAAEQYF. In DNA form, the CDR3 reads TGTGCCAGCAGCCCAACGGGACTAGCGGCCGAGCAGTACTTC.

This clonotype was detected a few times. J is TRBJ2-7 and V is TRBV9; TRBD2 agrees at 9 bases. Germline loops: CDR1 SGDLS, CDR2 YYNGEE. The CDR3 runs 15 residues. J gave up 0 bases and V 3 bases, and 4 bases lay outside the gene matches. CDR3 protein: CASSEIAGDSYEQYF. CDR3 in DNA: TGTGCCAGCAGCGAAATAGCGGGAGACTCCTACGAGCAGTACTTC.

This clonotype was detected only a few times. The J gene is TRBJ1-5, the V gene TRBV19; D is perhaps TRBD1 (5 bases). V was trimmed by 7 bases and J by 3 bases, leaving 13 bases between them. The CDR3 totals 14 residues. CDR1 LNHDA and CDR2 SQIVND come from the germline V gene (reference sequence). The chain's CDR3 is CASKISGPNQPQHF. In nucleotides, the CDR3 is TGTGCCAGTAAGATTTCAGGGCCCAATCAGCCCCAGCATTTT.

This rearrangement joins TRBV19 to TRBJ1-5; D perhaps matches TRBD1 (6 bases). Looked up from germline, CDR1 is LNHDA and CDR2 is SQIVND (reference sequence). V gave up 4 bases and J gave up 6 bases, with 16 bases separating them. CDR3 size: 15 residues. CDR3 loop: CASSRDKSRVQPQHF. The DNA of the CDR3 is TGTGCCAGTAGTAGGGACAAGAGTAGGGTTCAGCCCCAGCATTTT.

The count of this clonotype is one. The CDR3 sequence: CASSLDGLAGVPGELFF. The DNA of the CDR3 is TGTGCCAGCAGCTTGGACGGACTAGCGGGAGTTCCTGGGGAGCTGTTTTTT. The V and J genes are TRBV5-6 and TRBJ2-2; TRBD2 matches 13 bases. This CDR3 spans 17 amino acids. CDR1 SGHDT and CDR2 YYEEEE come from the germline V gene. V shed 0 bases, J shed 8 bases, and the junction held 7 bases outside the gene matches. Filled out from reference TRBV5-6 and TRBJ2-2, the complete variable domain reads DAGVTQSPTHLIKTRGQQVTLRCSPKSGHDTVSWYQQALGQGPQFIFQYYEEEERQRGNFPDRFSGHQFPNYSSELNVNALLLGDSALYLCASSLDGLAGVPGELFFGEGSRLTVL.

The chain employs TRBV20-1 and TRBJ2-5, with D possibly TRBD2 on 5 matching bases. The CDR3 is made up of 16 amino acids. Per germline, CDR1 DFQATT and CDR2 SNEGSKA (reference sequence). Deletions cut 6 bases from V and 1 base from J, with 21 bases between. This chain's CDR3 is CSAEAGGRVPQETQYF. The CDR3 nucleotides are TGCAGTGCGGAGGCCGGTGGGCGGGTGCCCCAAGAGACCCAGTACTTC.

On this clonotype itself: This may be a read error: a much more frequent sequence differs by one nucleotide. This chain joins TRBV5-1 and TRBJ2-5, with TRBD2 matching over 12 bases. From germline, CDR1 is SGHRS and CDR2 YFSETQ. This CDR3 is 16 amino acids long. V lost 0 bases, J lost 7 bases, and 7 bases stayed unmatched. The CDR3 DNA is TGCGCCAGCAGCTTGGAGGTGACTAGCGGGAGAGGGACCCAGTACTTC. Its protein is CASSLEVTSGRGTQYF.

This clonotype appeared a few times. The CDR3 reads CASSLEESGTSLNEQFF. CDR3 nucleotides: TGTGCCAGCAGCTTAGAGGAATCCGGGACTAGCTTAAATGAGCAGTTCTTC. The rearrangement links TRBV11-2 to TRBJ2-1; 9 bases are shared with TRBD2. With V trimmed by 0 bases and J by 7 bases, 10 bases remained unmatched. Looked up from germline, CDR1 is SGHAT and CDR2 is FQNNGV. This CDR3 is 17 amino acids long.

The chain uses TRBV6-1 and TRBJ2-5, with D possibly matching TRBD1 (6 bases). The CDR3 loop spans 15 amino acids. V shed 6 bases and J shed 4 bases, with 18 bases lying between them. Germline V gene lookup returns CDR1 MNHNS and CDR2 SASEGT. Here the CDR3 reads CASSTGHSLGETQYF. In nucleotides, the CDR3 is TGTGCCAGCAGCACGGGACATTCTTTGGGAGAGACCCAGTACTTC.

The chain combines TRBV7-9 with TRBJ2-5; tentatively, D is TRBD2 (6 bases). Germline lookup yields CDR1 SEHNR and CDR2 FQNEAQ (reference sequence). The germline V and J ends were trimmed by 1 base and 5 bases, with 11 bases remaining between them. There are 14 residues in the CDR3. The CDR3 reads CASSLVGGMETQYF. DNA for the CDR3: TGTGCCAGCAGCTTAGTGGGCGGGATGGAGACCCAGTACTTC.

V is TRBV11-2 and J is TRBJ2-1; D not resolved. CDR3 length: 13 amino acids. V lost 6 bases and J 10 bases, leaving 16 bases between the germline ends. From germline, CDR1 is SGHAT and CDR2 FQNNGV. CDR3 nucleotides: TGTGCCAGCAGTAATCCAGGCCTGGGAGAGCAGTTCTTC. It is translated as CASSNPGLGEQFF.